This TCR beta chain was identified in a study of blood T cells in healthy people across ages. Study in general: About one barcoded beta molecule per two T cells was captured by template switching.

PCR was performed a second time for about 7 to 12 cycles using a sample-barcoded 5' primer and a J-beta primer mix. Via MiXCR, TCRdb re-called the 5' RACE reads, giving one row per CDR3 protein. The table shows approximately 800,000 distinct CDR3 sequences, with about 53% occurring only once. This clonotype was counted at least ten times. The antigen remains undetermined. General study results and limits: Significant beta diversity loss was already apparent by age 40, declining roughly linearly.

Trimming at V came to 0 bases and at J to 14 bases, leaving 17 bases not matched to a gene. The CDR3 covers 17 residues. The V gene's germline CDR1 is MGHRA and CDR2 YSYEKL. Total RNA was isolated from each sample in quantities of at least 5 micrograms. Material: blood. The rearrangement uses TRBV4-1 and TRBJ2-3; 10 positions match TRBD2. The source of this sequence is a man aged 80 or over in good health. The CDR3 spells CASSQDLASGRDRYAYF. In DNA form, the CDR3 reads TGCGCCAGCAGCCAAGATTTGGCTAGCGGGAGAGACAGATACGCGTATTTT.